This T cell receptor beta chain was retrieved from a study of blood T cells in healthy people across ages. The study's findings and limits: A roughly linear age-dependent decrease characterized TCR beta diversity per million T cells.

They isolated at least 6 million PBMCs from each sample. This clonotype appeared a few times. Its antigen is unidentified. The germline gene is not matched at one end of the junction; a read error may be the cause. Germline CDR1 MGHRA, CDR2 YSYEKL. This CDR3 has 14 amino acids. Using a J-beta primer mix together with a sample-barcoded 5' primer, a second PCR was run for roughly 7 to 12 cycles. Sequencing recovered at least 2.5 million CDR3-containing paired-end reads from each sample. TCRdb redid the calling of the 5' RACE reads with MiXCR, one entry per CDR3 protein. Of some 880,000 distinct CDR3 sequences in the sample, 35% to 40% were seen once.

V and J are TRBV4-1 and TRBJ1-5; a possible D gene is TRBD1 (5 bases). Specimen: blood. The receptor comes from a man between 18 and 29 years old in good health. The CDR3 reads CASSQGAGRQPQHF. CDR3 in DNA: TGCGCCAGCAGTCAAGGGGCAGGGAGGCAGCCCCAGCATTTT.